The 7 T cell receptor beta chains listed next were all sequenced from one sample in a study of molecular identifiers for immune sequencing clone quantification. TCRdb redid the calling of the PCR reads with MiXCR, one entry per CDR3 protein. The sample lists a few hundred thousand distinct CDR3 sequences; roughly a quarter were seen once. The specimen sequenced was naive CD8+ T cells from blood, with Jurkat cell RNA spiked in. Subset defined: FACS-sorted CD8+CD4-CCR7+CD45RA+ naive T cells. Receptors were obtained from a human donor in good health. Some libraries in this study had Jurkat cell RNA spiked in.

As for this clonotype: This may stem from a read error, because a much larger clone lies one nucleotide away. The gene calls are TRBV9 and TRBJ2-6; D is ambiguous. Germline-derived CDR1 and CDR2 are SGDLS and YYNGEE. This CDR3 is built from 14 residues. With 10 bases removed from V and 0 bases from J, the gap between germline ends came to 11 bases. CDR3 DNA sequence: TGTGCCGGCACGCGAGGCTCTGGGGCCAACGTCCTGACTTTC. Protein product: CAGTRGSGANVLTF.

This clonotype was seen at least ten times. The rearrangement joins TRBV7-9 to TRBJ1-3; TRBD1 matches 8 bases. The CDR3 is 17 residues long. Germline V gene sequence: CDR1 SEHNR, CDR2 FQNEAQ (reference sequence). With 5 bases clipped from V and 2 bases from J, the junction kept 11 bases outside the gene matches. The chain's CDR3 is CASSPRTGTEPGNTIYF. The CDR3 coding sequence is TGTGCCAGCAGCCCCCGGACAGGGACGGAACCTGGAAACACCATATATTTT.

The chain couples TRBV7-3 to TRBJ2-7, with a tentative D call TRBD1 (6 bases). Germline V CDR1 and CDR2: SGHTA, FQGTGA. The CDR3 contains 15 residues. V lost 1 base and J lost 4, with 14 bases in between. CDR3 amino acids: CASSLIGGAEYEQYF. The CDR3 DNA sequence: TGTGCCAGCAGCTTAATAGGGGGTGCTGAATACGAGCAGTACTTC.

This clonotype was observed many times. V usage is TRBV7-9 and J usage is TRBJ2-1; D is uncertain. Trimming cost V 1 base and J 8 bases, with 3 bases left between them. Germline loops: CDR1 SEHNR, CDR2 FQNEAQ (reference sequence). This CDR3 is built from 11 residues. CDR3 protein: CASSLVHEQFF. Here the CDR3 DNA reads TGTGCCAGCAGCTTAGTCCATGAGCAGTTCTTC. The full variable domain, its missing parts supplied by reference TRBV7-9 and TRBJ2-1, is DTGVSQNPRHKITKRGQNVTFRCDPISEHNRLYWYRQTLGQGPEFLTYFQNEAQLEKSRLLSDRFSAERPKGSFSTLEIQRTEQGDSAMYLCASSLVHEQFFGPGTRLTVL.

This clonotype was observed many times. The gene calls are TRBV7-2 and TRBJ2-3; D tentatively reads TRBD1 or TRBD2 (6 bases each). CDR1 is SGHTA and CDR2 is FQGNSA in the germline V gene. CDR3 size: 17 residues. The V end was cut by 5 bases, the J end by 2 bases, with 20 bases between. This CDR3 is CASSPRRGSGHTDTQYF. CDR3 nucleotide sequence: TGTGCCAGCAGCCCCCGGAGGGGGAGCGGGCACACAGATACGCAGTATTTT.

On this clonotype itself: A much larger clonotype is one base distant, so this may be a read error. The rearrangement links TRBV6-1 to TRBJ1-2; a possible D gene is TRBD1 (5 bases). With 10 bases removed from V and 5 bases from J, the gap between germline ends came to 20 bases. Per germline, CDR1 MNHNS and CDR2 SASEGT. The CDR3 consists of 14 residues. The CDR3 spells CATDSFQDIYGYTF. Here the CDR3 DNA reads TGTGCCACCGACAGTTTCCAGGACATTTATGGCTACACCTTC.

A few counts support this clonotype. The V and J genes are TRBV7-9 and TRBJ2-7, with a possible D match to TRBD2 (5 bases). The CDR3 contains 12 residues. Germline CDR1 reads SEHNR; CDR2 reads FQNEAQ (reference sequence). Trimming cost V 8 bases and J 3 bases, with 11 bases left between them. This CDR3 reads CASGGLGYEQYF. For the CDR3, the DNA is TGTGCCAGCGGCGGGCTGGGCTACGAGCAGTACTTC.